This entry lists 15 T cell receptor beta chains sequenced from one sample in a study of neurological immune-mediated disorders. TCRdb processed the 5' RACE reads anew with MiXCR; each CDR3 protein has one entry. The sample carries 75,000 to 85,000 distinct CDR3 sequences, over 15% recorded once. Sample: PBMCs. The receptor source for this set is a woman in her forties in good health.

This chain uses TRBV18 with TRBJ1-3; D possibly corresponds to TRBD1 (6 bases). CDR3 length: 14 residues. CDR1 and CDR2 from the germline V gene are KGHSH and LQKENI. Trimming cost V 3 bases and J 3 bases, with 9 bases left between them. This CDR3 is CASSPDSGGNTIYF. The DNA of the CDR3 is TGTGCCAGCTCACCGGACAGTGGTGGAAACACCATATATTTT.

In its sample, this clonotype was seen many times. The chain is built from TRBV28 and TRBJ2-3; the D gene is possibly TRBD1 (5 bases). The CDR3 runs to 17 residues. Trimming took off 6 bases at V and 1 base at J, with 20 bases between the two ends. In germline, CDR1 is MDHEN, CDR2 SYDVKM. The CDR3 region is CASSPYLRVKGTDTQYF. CDR3 nucleotides: TGTGCCAGCAGCCCATATCTCAGGGTAAAGGGCACAGATACGCAGTATTTT.

This clonotype was recorded many times. The V and J genes are TRBV29-1 and TRBJ2-5; TRBD1 is a possible D gene (6 bases). Germline CDR1 is SQVTM and CDR2 is ANQGSEA. The V end was cut by 7 bases, the J end by 4 bases, with 13 bases between. The CDR3 length is 12 residues. The CDR3 bases are TGCAGCGGTGCTCGAGGGGGAGAGACCCAGTACTTC. Its translation is CSGARGGETQYF.

This clonotype was seen at least ten times. The chain links TRBV5-1 to TRBJ1-1; D might be TRBD1 (5 bases). CDR1 is SGHRS, CDR2 YFSETQ, per germline. The CDR3 covers 14 residues. V gave up 3 bases and J gave up 4 bases, with 13 bases separating them. CDR3 protein: CASSWGGEATEAFF. The CDR3 nucleotides are TGCGCCAGCAGCTGGGGAGGGGAGGCCACTGAAGCTTTCTTT.

This clonotype was found many times. The chain employs TRBV20-1 and TRBJ1-6; the D gene is possibly TRBD1 (5 bases). V lost 5 bases, J lost 9 bases, and 17 bases lay in between. The length of the CDR3 is 14 residues. In germline, CDR1 is DFQATT, CDR2 SNEGSKA (reference sequence). In DNA form, the CDR3 reads TGCAGTGCTCCCCGGGGGTCTTCAAGTTCACCCCTCCACTTT. This codes for CSAPRGSSSSPLHF.

This clonotype was recorded many times. The genes are TRBV5-1 and TRBJ2-1; 10 bases map to TRBD2. Germline CDR1 is SGHRS and CDR2 is YFSETQ. Trimming cost V 0 bases and J 3 bases; bases outside gene matches: 3. The length of the CDR3 is 16 residues. The DNA for the CDR3 is TGCGCCAGCAGCTTGGCTAGCGGGGGCCACTACAATGAGCAGTTCTTC. Residues: CASSLASGGHYNEQFF.

The chain employs TRBV5-6 and TRBJ1-1, with 7 positions matching TRBD1. V shed 3 bases, J shed 5 bases, and the junction held 16 bases outside the gene matches. The V gene's germline CDR1 is SGHDT and CDR2 YYEEEE. The CDR3 contains 17 residues. CDR3 sequence: CASSSPPGGRGATEAFF. The CDR3 coding sequence is TGTGCCAGCAGCTCACCTCCAGGGGGTAGGGGAGCTACTGAAGCTTTCTTT.

This clonotype was seen a handful of times. This could be a read error, since a much larger clone is one nucleotide away. Lacking the conserved final phenylalanine or tryptophan, this CDR3 likely reflects a read error. The chain carries TRBV29-1 and TRBJ2-2, with D uncertain. The germline V and J ends were trimmed by 7 bases and 6 bases, with 9 bases remaining between them. This CDR3 contains 11 residues. Germline values: CDR1 SQVTM, CDR2 ANQGSEA. CDR3 nucleotide sequence: TGCAGCGGCATTGGTTCCGGGGAGCTGTTTCTT. It specifies CSGIGSGELFL.

This clonotype has at least ten counts. The chain links TRBV6-4 to TRBJ1-6, with TRBD1 matching over 8 bases. The germline V gene encodes CDR1 MRHNA and CDR2 SNTAGT. This CDR3 comprises 13 residues. V gave up 10 bases and J gave up 7 bases; unmatched junction bases: 6. CDR3 region: CAMSTGENSPLHF. DNA for the CDR3: TGTGCCATGTCGACAGGGGAAAATTCACCCCTCCACTTT.

The table lists this clonotype with many counts. The genes are TRBV12-3 or TRBV12-4 and TRBJ1-5; a weak D match, TRBD1 (5 bases). There are 13 residues in the CDR3. V was clipped by 6 bases and J by 9 bases, with 15 bases between them. The CDR3 sequence is CASRVGGMGPQHF. Here the CDR3 DNA reads TGTGCCAGCAGGGTTGGGGGAATGGGGCCCCAGCATTTT.

The gene calls are TRBV7-2 and TRBJ1-5, with 7 bases identical to TRBD1. The CDR3 is 16 residues long. V trimming: 1 base; J trimming: 1 base; junction bases outside the gene matches: 4. From germline, CDR1 is SGHTA and CDR2 FQGNSA. CDR3 DNA sequence: TGTGCCAGCAGCTTAGGACAGGGAGGGAGCAATCAGCCCCAGCATTTT. It specifies CASSLGQGGSNQPQHF.

This clonotype showed up many times. CDR3 protein: CASAREKADTQYF. In DNA, the CDR3 is TGTGCCAGCGCGCGCGAAAAGGCAGATACGCAGTATTTT. The chain is built from TRBV21-1 and TRBJ2-3. TRBV21-1 is assigned pseudogene status. CDR3 length: 13 amino acids.

The chain employs TRBV30 and TRBJ2-1; maybe TRBD1 (6 bases). The CDR3 covers 13 residues. Trimming took off 4 bases at V and 4 bases at J, with 11 bases between the two ends. Germline V gives CDR1 GTSNPN, CDR2 SVGIG (reference sequence). CDR3 amino acids: CAWTGVQYNEQFF. CDR3 sequence (DNA): TGTGCCTGGACAGGGGTTCAGTACAATGAGCAGTTCTTC.

Many counts were recorded for this clonotype. CDR3 bases: TGTGCCACCAGCAGCCCAGCGGGGGGGTTTATTCAAGAGACCCAGTACTTC. This encodes CATSSPAGGFIQETQYF. The gene calls are TRBV15 and TRBJ2-5, with 10 bases identical to TRBD2. Unmatched junction bases numbered 9, after V lost 3 bases and J lost 2 bases. Germline V gives CDR1 LNHNV, CDR2 YYDKDF (reference sequence). The length of the CDR3 is 17 residues.

This clonotype has at least ten counts. The rearrangement joins TRBV7-3 to TRBJ2-3; no clear D. Germline V gene data show CDR1 as SGHTA and CDR2 as FQGTGA. This CDR3 spans 13 amino acids. The ends were cut back, 3 bases at V and 0 bases at J, with 4 bases in the middle. In DNA, the CDR3 is TGTGCCAGCAGCTTGCTAAGCACAGATACGCAGTATTTT. This gives the protein CASSLLSTDTQYF.